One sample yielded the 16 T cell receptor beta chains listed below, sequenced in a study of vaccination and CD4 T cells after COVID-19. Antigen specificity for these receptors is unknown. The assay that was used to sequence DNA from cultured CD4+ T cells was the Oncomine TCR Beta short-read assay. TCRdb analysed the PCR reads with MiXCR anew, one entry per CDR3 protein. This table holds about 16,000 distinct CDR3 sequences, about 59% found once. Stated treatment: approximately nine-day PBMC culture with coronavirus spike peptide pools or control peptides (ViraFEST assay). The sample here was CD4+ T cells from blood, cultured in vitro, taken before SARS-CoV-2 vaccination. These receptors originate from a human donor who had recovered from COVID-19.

The CDR3 here is CATSDTGTLYGYTF. In DNA, the CDR3 is TGTGCCACCAGCGATACCGGGACCCTCTATGGCTACACCTTC. The genes are TRBV15 and TRBJ1-2; a weak D match, TRBD1 (5 bases). The CDR3 has 14 amino acids. The V gene lost 5 bases and the J gene lost 4 bases, with 14 bases spanning the gap. From germline, CDR1 is LNHNV and CDR2 YYDKDF (reference sequence). Using reference TRBV15 and TRBJ1-2 for the parts outside the CDR3, the full variable domain is DAMVIQNPRYQVTQFGKPVTLSCSQTLNHNVMYWYQQKSSQAPKLLFHYYDKDFNNEADTPDNFQSRRPNTSFCFLDIRSPGLGDTAMYLCATSDTGTLYGYTFGSGTRLTVV.

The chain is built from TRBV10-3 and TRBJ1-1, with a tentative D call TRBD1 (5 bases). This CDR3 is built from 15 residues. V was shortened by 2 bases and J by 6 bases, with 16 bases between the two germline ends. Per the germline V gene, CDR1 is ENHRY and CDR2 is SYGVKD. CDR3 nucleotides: TGTGCCATCAGTGAGGATTGGCGCAGGGACCCTGAAGCTTTCTTT. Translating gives CAISEDWRRDPEAFF.

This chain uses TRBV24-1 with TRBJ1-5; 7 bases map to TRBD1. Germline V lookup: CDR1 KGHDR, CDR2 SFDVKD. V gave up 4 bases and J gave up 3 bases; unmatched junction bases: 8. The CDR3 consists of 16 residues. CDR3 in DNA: TGTGCCACCAGTGAGACAGGGAGGGACACCAATCAGCCCCAGCATTTT. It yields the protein CATSETGRDTNQPQHF.

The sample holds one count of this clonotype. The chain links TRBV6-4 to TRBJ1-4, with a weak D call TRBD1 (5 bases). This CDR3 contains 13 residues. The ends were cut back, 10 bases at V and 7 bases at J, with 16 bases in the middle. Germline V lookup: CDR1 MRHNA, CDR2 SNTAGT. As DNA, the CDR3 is TGTGCCACGCATGGGAGGGACGTTGAAAAACTGTTTTTT. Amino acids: CATHGRDVEKLFF.

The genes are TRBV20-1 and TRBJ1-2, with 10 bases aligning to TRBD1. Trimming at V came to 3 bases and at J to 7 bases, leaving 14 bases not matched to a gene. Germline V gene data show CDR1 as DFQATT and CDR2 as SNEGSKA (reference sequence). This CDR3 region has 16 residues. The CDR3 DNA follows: TGCAGTGCTAGTACCGGGACAGGGGCCATCTTCGGTGGCTACACCTTC. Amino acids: CSASTGTGAIFGGYTF.

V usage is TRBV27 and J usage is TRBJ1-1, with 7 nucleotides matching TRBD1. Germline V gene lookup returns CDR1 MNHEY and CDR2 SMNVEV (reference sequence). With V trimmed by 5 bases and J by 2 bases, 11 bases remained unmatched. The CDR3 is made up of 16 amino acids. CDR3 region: CASSDSPGDRNTEAFF. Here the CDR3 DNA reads TGTGCCAGCAGTGACTCCCCGGGGGACAGAAACACTGAAGCTTTCTTT.

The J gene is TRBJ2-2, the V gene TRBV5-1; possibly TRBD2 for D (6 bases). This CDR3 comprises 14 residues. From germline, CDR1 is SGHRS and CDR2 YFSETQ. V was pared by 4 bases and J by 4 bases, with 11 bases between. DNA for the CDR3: TGCGCCAGCAGCGTGGAGGGCAGCACCGGGGAGCTGTTTTTT. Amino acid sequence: CASSVEGSTGELFF.

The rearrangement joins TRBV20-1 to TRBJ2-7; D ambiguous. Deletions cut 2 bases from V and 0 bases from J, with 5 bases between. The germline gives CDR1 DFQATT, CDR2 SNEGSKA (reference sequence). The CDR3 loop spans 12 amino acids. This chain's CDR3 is CSARHSSYEQYF. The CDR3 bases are TGCAGTGCTAGACACAGCTCCTACGAGCAGTACTTC.

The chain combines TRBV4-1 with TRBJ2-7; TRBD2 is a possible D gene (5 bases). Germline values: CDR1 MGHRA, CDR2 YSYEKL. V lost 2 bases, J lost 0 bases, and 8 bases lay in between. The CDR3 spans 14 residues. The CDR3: CASSQLAGSYEQYF. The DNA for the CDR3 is TGCGCCAGCAGCCAACTCGCGGGCTCCTACGAGCAGTACTTC.

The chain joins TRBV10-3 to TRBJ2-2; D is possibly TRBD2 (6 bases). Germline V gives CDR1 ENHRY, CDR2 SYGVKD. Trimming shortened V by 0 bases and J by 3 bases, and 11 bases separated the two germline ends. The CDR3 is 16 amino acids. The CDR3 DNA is TGTGCCATCAGTGAGTCCGGGGGTTATTACACCGGGGAGCTGTTTTTT. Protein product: CAISESGGYYTGELFF.

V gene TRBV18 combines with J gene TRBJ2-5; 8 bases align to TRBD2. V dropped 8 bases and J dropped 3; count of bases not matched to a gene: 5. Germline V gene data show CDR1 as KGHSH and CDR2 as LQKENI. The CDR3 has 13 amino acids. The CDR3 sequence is CASKPGGEETQYF. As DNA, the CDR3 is TGTGCCAGCAAACCCGGGGGGGAAGAGACCCAGTACTTC.

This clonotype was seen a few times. DNA for the CDR3: TGTGCCAGCACTAGCGCCCACTCCTACGAGCAGTACTTC. It codes for CASTSAHSYEQYF. The V gene is TRBV6-1, the J gene TRBJ2-7; possible D gene TRBD2, 6 bases. The CDR3 length is 13 residues. Per the germline V gene, CDR1 is MNHNS and CDR2 is SASEGT. V gave up 7 bases and J gave up 0 bases, with 10 bases separating them.

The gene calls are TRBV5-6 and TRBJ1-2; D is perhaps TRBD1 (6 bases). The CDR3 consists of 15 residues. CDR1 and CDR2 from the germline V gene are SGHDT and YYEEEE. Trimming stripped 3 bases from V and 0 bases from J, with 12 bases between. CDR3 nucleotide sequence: TGTGCCAGCAGCTCCTGGGGGGCCCCTAACTATGGCTACACCTTC. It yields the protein CASSSWGAPNYGYTF.

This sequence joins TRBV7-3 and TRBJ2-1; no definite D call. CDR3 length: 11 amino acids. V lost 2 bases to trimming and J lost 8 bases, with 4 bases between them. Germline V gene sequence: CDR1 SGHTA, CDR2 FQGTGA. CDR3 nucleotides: TGTGCCAGCAGCTTATCCGATGAGCAGTTCTTC. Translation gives CASSLSDEQFF. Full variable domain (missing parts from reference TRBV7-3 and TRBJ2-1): GAGVSQTPSNKVTEKGKYVELRCDPISGHTALYWYRQSLGQGPEFLIYFQGTGAADDSGLPNDRFFAVRPEGSVSTLKIQRTERGDSAVYLCASSLSDEQFFGPGTRLTVL.

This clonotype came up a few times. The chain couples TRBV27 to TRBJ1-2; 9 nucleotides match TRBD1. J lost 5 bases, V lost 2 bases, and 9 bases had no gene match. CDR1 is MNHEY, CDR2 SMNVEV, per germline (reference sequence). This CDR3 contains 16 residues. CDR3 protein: CASSLVGTGGGYGYTF. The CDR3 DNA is TGTGCCAGCAGTTTAGTCGGAACAGGGGGCGGGTATGGCTACACCTTC.

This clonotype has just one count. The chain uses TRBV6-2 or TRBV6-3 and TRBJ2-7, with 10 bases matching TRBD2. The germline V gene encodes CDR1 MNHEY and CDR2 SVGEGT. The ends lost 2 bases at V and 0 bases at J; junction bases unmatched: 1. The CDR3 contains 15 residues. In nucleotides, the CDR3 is TGTGCCAGCAGTTACGGACTAGCGGCCTCCTACGAGCAGTACTTC. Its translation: CASSYGLAASYEQYF.